At least ten counts were recorded for the clone carrying this TCR beta chain. Trimming shortened V by 5 bases and J by 4 bases, and 12 bases separated the two germline ends. This CDR3 is 14 amino acids long. Germline CDR1 and CDR2: MNHEY and SVGEGT. Using its own MiXCR run on the 5' RACE reads, TCRdb lists one record per CDR3 protein. There are under 350,000 distinct CDR3 sequences in the sample; 7.5% to 9.5% occur only once, and 6% to 8.5% lies in the top ten. The sample comes from a study of identical twins. The same data also contributed to another study, on yellow fever vaccine responses in identical twins.

The chain links TRBV6-2 or TRBV6-3 to TRBJ2-1; D is perhaps TRBD2 (6 bases). What was sequenced was CD8+ T cells sorted from blood. The source is a woman younger than 35 in good health. Here the CDR3 DNA reads TGTGCCAGCAGTGGACTACCCGGGTACAATGAGCAGTTCTTC. Translation gives CASSGLPGYNEQFF.